The T cell receptor beta chain described here comes from a study of blood T cell repertoires in COVID-19. Study-level information: The samples span acute and convalescent COVID-19 from the United States, Italy and Spain.

The germline CDR1 and CDR2 sequences are SGHTA and FQGNSA. V lost 2 bases and J lost 1; bases outside the gene matches: 1. The CDR3 is made up of 15 amino acids. Authors' processing steps: Estimated nucleated cell counts came from reference gene primer amplification. Sequenced by immunoSEQ multiplex PCR; TCRdb stores in-frame clones only, minus some. V and J calls and clone size follow that table, whereas D and trimming were derived from the DNA. The sample lists 250,000 to 300,000 clones; around 89% were seen once. Seattle-derived patients entered the study during active infection and were followed longitudinally.

This TCR was sampled from a woman aged 45-65 years with COVID-19, enrolled during active disease. Input material: peripheral blood. This rearrangement joins TRBV7-2 to TRBJ2-3, with 9 bases matching TRBD2. The CDR3 here is CASSLIAGGTDTQYF. The CDR3 nucleotides read TGTGCCAGCAGCTTAATAGCGGGAGGCACAGATACGCAGTATTTT.